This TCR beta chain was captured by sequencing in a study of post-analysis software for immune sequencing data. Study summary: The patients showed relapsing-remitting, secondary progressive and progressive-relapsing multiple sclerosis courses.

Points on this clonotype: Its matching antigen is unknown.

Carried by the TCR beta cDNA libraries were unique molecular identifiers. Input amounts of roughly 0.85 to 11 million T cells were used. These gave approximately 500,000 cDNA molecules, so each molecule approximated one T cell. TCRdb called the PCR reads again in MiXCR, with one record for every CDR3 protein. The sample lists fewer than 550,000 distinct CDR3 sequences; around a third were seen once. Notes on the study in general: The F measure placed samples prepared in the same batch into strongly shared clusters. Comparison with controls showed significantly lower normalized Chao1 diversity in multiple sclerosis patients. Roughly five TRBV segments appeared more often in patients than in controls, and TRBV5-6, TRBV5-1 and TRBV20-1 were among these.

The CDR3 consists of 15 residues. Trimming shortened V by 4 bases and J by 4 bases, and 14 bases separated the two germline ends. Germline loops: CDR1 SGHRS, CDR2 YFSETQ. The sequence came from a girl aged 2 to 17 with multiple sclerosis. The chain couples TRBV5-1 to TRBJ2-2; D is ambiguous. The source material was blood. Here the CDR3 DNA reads TGCGCCAGCAGCGTTGTGGAGATGGGCACCGGGGAGCTGTTTTTT. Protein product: CASSVVEMGTGELFF.